The subject of this entry is one T cell receptor (beta chain). Clones were read by immunoSEQ multiplex PCR, and TCRdb kept only the in-frame ones, dropping some. The sample holds 95,000 to 100,000 clones, roughly 95% seen once. The length of the CDR3 is 15 residues. Losses at the gene ends were 1 base for V and 2 bases for J; bases not matched to a gene: 3. Germline-derived CDR1 and CDR2 are SGHRS and YFSETQ. This record belongs to a study of technical replicates of blood from several donors. Input material: T cells isolated from PBMCs. This chain connects TRBV5-1 to TRBJ2-3, with 8 bases matching TRBD2. This TCR was recovered from a human donor in good health. The CDR3 DNA reads TGCGCCAGCAGCTTGATACTAGCGGACACAGATACGCAGTATTTT. Its protein product is CASSLILADTDTQYF. The variable domain in full, with the rest retrieved from reference TRBV5-1 and TRBJ2-3, is KAGVTQTPRYLIKTRGQQVTLSCSPISGHRSVSWYQQTPGQGLQFLFEYFSETQRNKGNFPGRFSGRQFSNSRSEMNVSTLELGDSALYLCASSLILADTDTQYFGPGTRLTVL.